This T cell receptor (beta chain) was sequenced during a study of blood T cell repertoires in COVID-19. At the level of the study: From T cells, B-cell-depleted T cells, or PBMCs came the material, which was cDNA or gDNA.

Methods used by the authors: Using reference gene primer amplification, nucleated cell counts were estimated. Produced via immunoSEQ multiplex PCR; TCRdb's table is partial and in-frame only. D and trimming were read from the DNA, whereas the V and J calls and clone size are those reported in that table. The sample records about 180,000 clones, roughly 81% being singletons. Germline CDR1 and CDR2: SNHLY and FYNNEI. This CDR3 has 14 residues. V gave up 7 bases and J gave up 3 bases; unmatched junction bases: 5. What was sequenced was peripheral blood. This chain joins TRBV2 and TRBJ1-4; 7 nucleotides agree with TRBD1. The receptor was derived from an elderly woman with COVID-19, enrolled during active disease. CDR3 nucleotides: TGTGCCAGCATGAAAGACAGGGCTAATGAAAAACTGTTTTTT. Its protein product is CASMKDRANEKLFF. Full variable domain (missing parts from reference TRBV2 and TRBJ1-4): EPEVTQTPSHQVTQMGQEVILRCVPISNHLYFYWYRQILGQKVEFLVSFYNNEISEKSEIFDDQFSVERPDGSNFTLKIRSTKLEDSAMYFCASMKDRANEKLFFGSGTQLSVL.